The T cell receptor beta chain under discussion was sequenced for a study of blood T cells in healthy people across ages. Study-wide findings and caveats: The CMV status of each donor remained undetermined, and this could have confounded shifts in expanded clonotypes. Considered underestimates were the diversity estimates obtained from one million T cells.

A note on this clonotype: Its antigen is undetermined.

Germline values: CDR1 LGHNA, CDR2 YNFKEQ. V shed 0 bases and J shed 5 bases, with 14 bases lying between them. CDR3 length: 16 amino acids. Primed by a sample-barcoded 5' primer and a J-beta primer mix, a second PCR proceeded for 7 to 11 cycles. Each of the cDNA molecules was tagged by a template-switch adaptor with 12 random nucleotides. The study obtained at least 2.5 million CDR3-containing paired-end reads from every sample. A single record per CDR3 protein comes from TCRdb applying MiXCR to the 5' RACE reads. The repertoire includes about 1.4 million distinct CDR3 sequences, 59% of them detected once, and over 5.5% sits in the top ten.

The sequence was obtained from a man between 18 and 35 years old in good health. Sequenced: blood. The chain couples TRBV4-2 to TRBJ2-1, with a weak D call TRBD1 (6 bases). CDR3 DNA: TGTGCCAGCAGCCAAGAGGGGACAAGGGGGAACAATGAGCAGTTCTTC. Amino acid sequence: CASSQEGTRGNNEQFF.